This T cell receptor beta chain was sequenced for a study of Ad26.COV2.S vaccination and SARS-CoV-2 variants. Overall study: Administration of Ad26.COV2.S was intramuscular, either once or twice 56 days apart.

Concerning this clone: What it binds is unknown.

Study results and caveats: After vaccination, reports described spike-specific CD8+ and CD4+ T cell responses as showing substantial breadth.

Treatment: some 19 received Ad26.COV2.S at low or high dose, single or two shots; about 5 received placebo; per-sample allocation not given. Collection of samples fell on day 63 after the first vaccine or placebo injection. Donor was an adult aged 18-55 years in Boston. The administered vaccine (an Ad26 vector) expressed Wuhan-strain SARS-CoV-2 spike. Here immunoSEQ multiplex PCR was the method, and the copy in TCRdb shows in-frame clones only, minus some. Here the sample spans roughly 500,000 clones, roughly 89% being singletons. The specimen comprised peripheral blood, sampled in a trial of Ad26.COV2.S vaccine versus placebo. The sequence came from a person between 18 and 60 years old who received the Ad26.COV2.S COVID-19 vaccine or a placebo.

The CDR3 reads CASPVWRQNTEAFF. The CDR3 coding sequence is TGTGCCAGCCCCGTTTGGCGGCAGAACACTGAAGCTTTCTTT. The chain has TRBV28 and TRBJ1-1; D remains ambiguous. The germline V and J ends were trimmed by 8 bases and 1 base, with 14 bases remaining between them. From germline, CDR1 is MDHEN and CDR2 SYDVKM. The CDR3 loop spans 14 amino acids.